These 23 T cell receptor beta chains were all obtained from the same sample, sequenced in a study of blood T cells in healthy people across ages. Primers used in a second PCR of about 6 to 11 cycles were a sample-barcoded 5' primer and a J-beta primer mix. TCRdb used MiXCR to reprocess the 5' RACE reads, holding one entry per CDR3 protein. Of around 1.5 million distinct CDR3 sequences in the sample, roughly 59% were seen once. Sequencing used blood. These receptors were obtained from a man between 18 and 29 years old in good health.

The gene calls are TRBV29-1 and TRBJ1-2; no clear D gene. This CDR3 contains 14 residues. CDR1 and CDR2 (germline): SQVTM, ANQGSEA. The germline V and J ends were trimmed by 3 bases and 3 bases, with 14 bases remaining between them. DNA of the CDR3: TGCAGCGTTGACAAGGCCGTCGATGACTATGGCTACACCTTC. Translating gives CSVDKAVDDYGYTF.

A word on this clonotype: One end of the junction varies from germline; a read error may be responsible. The chain joins TRBV28 to TRBJ2-1; 12 bases agree with TRBD1. The CDR3 contains 14 residues. The germline V gene has CDR1 MDHEN and CDR2 SYDVKM. The CDR3 sequence is CASRAGTGGSERFF. DNA for the CDR3: TGTGCCAGCAGAGCCGGGACAGGGGGCTCTGAGCGGTTCTTC.

This chain connects TRBV20-1 to TRBJ2-7; 12 bases are a match to TRBD1. The CDR3 length is 16 residues. V was clipped by 1 base and J by 3 bases; unmatched bases: 7. The germline V gene encodes CDR1 DFQATT and CDR2 SNEGSKA (reference sequence). The CDR3, as DNA: TGCAGTGCTAGAGTCGGGACAGGGGGCAGCTTCTACGAGCAGTACTTC. Encoded protein: CSARVGTGGSFYEQYF.

The CDR3 nucleotides are TGTGCCAGCAGCTTAGTAGGGGGAGCTGGCACCGGGGAGCTGTTTTTT. This sequence encodes CASSLVGGAGTGELFF. The J gene is TRBJ2-2, the V gene TRBV7-2; D is possibly TRBD1 (6 bases). The CDR3 runs to 16 residues. Germline CDR1 SGHTA, CDR2 FQGNSA. V was pared by 1 base and J by 4 bases, with 13 bases between.

This clonotype has only one observation. The V gene is TRBV7-2, the J gene TRBJ2-5; D is undetermined. Germline values: CDR1 SGHTA, CDR2 FQGNSA. The CDR3 is made up of 14 amino acids. V dropped 2 bases and J dropped 0 bases, with 7 bases sitting between them. The CDR3 sequence is CASSLLVDQETQYF. The CDR3 DNA reads TGTGCCAGCAGCTTACTGGTCGACCAAGAGACCCAGTACTTC. The variable domain in full, completed from reference TRBV7-2 and TRBJ2-5, reads GAGVSQSPSNKVTEKGKDVELRCDPISGHTALYWYRQSLGQGLEFLIYFQGNSAPDKSGLPSDRFSAERTGGSVSTLTIQRTQQEDSAVYLCASSLLVDQETQYFGPGTRLLVL.

This rearrangement joins TRBV9 to TRBJ2-3; either TRBD1 or TRBD2 may fit D (5 bases each). Trimming removed 3 bases at V and 5 bases at J, with 19 bases between. CDR1 SGDLS and CDR2 YYNGEE come from the germline V gene. CDR3 length: 16 amino acids. CDR3 coding DNA: TGTGCCAGCAGCGGCCCCGGGACCTGGGGGAAAGATACGCAGTATTTT. Protein sequence: CASSGPGTWGKDTQYF.

This clonotype was observed once. At one end, the junction sequence differs from germline, possibly due to a read error. The V gene is TRBV7-9, the J gene TRBJ2-1; TRBD2 agrees at 11 bases. The J call may be incorrect, as the DNA end agrees better with TRBJ2-7. This CDR3 is built from 17 residues. Germline CDR1 SEHNR, CDR2 FQNEAQ (reference sequence). CDR3: CTSSFHPTSGNYNEQYF. CDR3 in DNA: TGTACCAGCAGCTTTCATCCGACTAGCGGGAACTACAATGAGCAGTACTTC.

This clonotype has only a few counts. The chain links TRBV3-1 to TRBJ2-4; 12 bases fit TRBD1. The DNA end lines up better with TRBJ2-7; the J call may be wrong. Germline V gene sequence: CDR1 LGHDT, CDR2 YNNKEL (reference sequence). CDR3 size: 16 residues. The DNA for the CDR3 is TGTGCCAGCAGCCCCACACCGGGACAGGGGGCTTACGAGCAGTACTTC. Translating it yields CASSPTPGQGAYEQYF.

This chain links TRBV5-6 with TRBJ1-2; D remains ambiguous. The germline V gene encodes CDR1 SGHDT and CDR2 YYEEEE. Deletions cut 4 bases from V and 4 bases from J, with 14 bases between. CDR3 size: 14 residues. The CDR3 loop reads CASSQAAKAYGYTF. In nucleotides, the CDR3 is TGTGCCAGCAGCCAGGCTGCCAAAGCCTATGGCTACACCTTC.

The CDR3 reads CASSSGGPGQGVGETQYF. The CDR3 DNA follows: TGTGCCAGCAGCTCGGGCGGTCCGGGACAGGGGGTAGGCGAGACCCAGTACTTC. The genes are TRBV11-2 and TRBJ2-5; 11 bases agree with TRBD1. The CDR3 is made up of 18 amino acids. Germline CDR1 SGHAT, CDR2 FQNNGV. Trimming at V came to 4 bases and at J to 5 bases, leaving 15 bases not matched to a gene.

This clonotype was observed a handful of times. The chain combines TRBV12-3 or TRBV12-4 with TRBJ2-4, with 7 bases lining up with TRBD2. Near its end, the DNA agrees better with TRBJ2-7, so the J call may be wrong. The CDR3 consists of 14 residues. The CDR3 spells CASSFESGMGEQYF. The CDR3 region has the DNA TGTGCCAGCAGTTTTGAAAGCGGGATGGGCGAGCAGTACTTC.

This sequence joins TRBV12-3 or TRBV12-4 and TRBJ1-2; D gene ambiguous. V gave up 2 bases and J gave up 1 base, with 5 bases separating them. CDR3 length equals 13 residues. The CDR3 region has the DNA TGTGCCAGCAGTTTACCCAATAACTATGGCTACACCTTC. It is translated as CASSLPNNYGYTF.

The chain uses TRBV4-1 and TRBJ2-3, with TRBD2 matching 11 bases. Germline CDR1 is MGHRA and CDR2 is YSYEKL. This CDR3 has 17 residues. Unmatched junction bases numbered 6, after V lost 0 bases and J lost 4 bases. CDR3 sequence: CASSQDTTSGISDTQYF. The CDR3 DNA is TGCGCCAGCAGCCAAGATACGACTAGCGGGATATCAGATACGCAGTATTTT.

The chain uses TRBV14 and TRBJ1-2, with no clear D. Per the germline V gene, CDR1 is SGHDN and CDR2 is FVKESK. Trimming pared 1 base from V and 4 bases from J, leaving 13 bases between. CDR3 length: 15 residues. The CDR3 nucleotides read TGTGCCAGCAGCCAAGGAAGGGCCAGGACCTATGGCTACACCTTC. Translated, it gives CASSQGRARTYGYTF.

This clonotype has a handful of counts. Here the CDR3 reads CASSVGGGELFF. The CDR3 DNA is TGTGCCAGCAGCGTGGGTGGCGGGGAGCTGTTTTTT. The rearrangement uses TRBV3-1 and TRBJ2-2; D gene uncertain. The CDR3 contains 12 residues. Deletions cut 5 bases from V and 7 bases from J, with 8 bases between. Germline values: CDR1 LGHDT, CDR2 YNNKEL (reference sequence).

The chain carries TRBV28 and TRBJ2-4; D gene ambiguous. The length of the CDR3 is 16 residues. Looked up from germline, CDR1 is MDHEN and CDR2 is SYDVKM. V shed 4 bases and J shed 7 bases, with 20 bases lying between them. CDR3 DNA: TGTGCCAGCAGTTCACCGACCTTGGGGAAGGTGAACATTCAGTACTTC. Amino acid sequence: CASSSPTLGKVNIQYF.

V is TRBV12-3 or TRBV12-4 and J is TRBJ1-1, with TRBD1 identical over 9 bases. There are 11 residues in the CDR3. V gave up 6 bases and J gave up 11 bases; unmatched junction bases: 4. CDR3 sequence: CASSWDRAAFF. CDR3 DNA sequence: TGTGCCAGCAGCTGGGACAGGGCTGCTTTCTTT.

This clonotype was observed a few times. The chain carries TRBV6-1 and TRBJ1-2, with D tentatively TRBD1 (5 bases). V lost 3 bases, J lost 7 bases, and 12 bases lay in between. The CDR3 extends over 13 amino acids. Germline lookup yields CDR1 MNHNS and CDR2 SASEGT. The CDR3 DNA sequence: TGTGCCAGCAGTGACAGGGAAGTCGGTGGCTACACCTTC. Translated: CASSDREVGGYTF.

For the CDR3, the DNA is TGTGCCAGCAGCCCGTTCGGAAGAGAAAGGACTGAAGCTTTCTTT. Translation: CASSPFGRERTEAFF. This chain joins TRBV14 and TRBJ1-1, with D uncertain. CDR3 length equals 15 residues. The V end lost 4 bases, the J end lost 5 bases, and 17 bases lay between the germline ends. Looked up from germline, CDR1 is SGHDN and CDR2 is FVKESK.

This rearrangement joins TRBV7-9 to TRBJ2-5; D remains unclear. CDR1 and CDR2 (germline): SEHNR, FQNEAQ (reference sequence). Trimming shortened V by 4 bases and J by 7 bases, and 16 bases separated the two germline ends. The CDR3 is 14 residues long. CDR3 loop: CASSSTDGDGTQYF. In DNA form, the CDR3 reads TGTGCCAGCAGCTCGACCGACGGAGACGGGACCCAGTACTTC.

Only one count was recorded for this clonotype. V usage is TRBV7-2 and J usage is TRBJ1-2; 9 nucleotides line up with TRBD1. The germline V gene has CDR1 SGHTA and CDR2 FQGNSA. The CDR3 spans 19 residues. Trimming at V came to 2 bases and at J to 2 bases, leaving 15 bases not matched to a gene. The CDR3 here is CASSLLLPGTGRINYGYTF. The CDR3 DNA reads TGTGCCAGCAGCTTATTATTGCCCGGGACAGGGAGAATCAACTATGGCTACACCTTC.

This clonotype has just a few counts. The V call is TRBV12-3 or TRBV12-4, the J call TRBJ1-2; a possible D gene is TRBD1 (6 bases). Trimming pared 8 bases from V and 3 bases from J, leaving 16 bases between. The CDR3 consists of 14 residues. DNA for the CDR3: TGTGCCAGCGAGTTCGCGGGGGGGCACTATGGCTACACCTTC. This sequence encodes CASEFAGGHYGYTF.

The V gene is TRBV20-1, the J gene TRBJ2-7; no firm D call. CDR3 size: 11 residues. Germline V gene lookup returns CDR1 DFQATT and CDR2 SNEGSKA (reference sequence). The germline V and J ends were trimmed by 7 bases and 2 bases, with 9 bases remaining between them. The CDR3 reads CSVQTTYEQYF. The CDR3 DNA reads TGCAGTGTACAGACAACCTACGAGCAGTACTTC.